These 32 T cell receptor beta chains were all obtained from the same sample, sequenced in a study of technical replicates of blood from a handful of donors. Assay: immunoSEQ multiplex PCR; the TCRdb copy retains only in-frame clones and omits some. The sample contains some 87,000 clones, approximately 93% of which appear only once. Sequenced material: T cells isolated from PBMCs. Receptors originate from a human donor in good health.

V is TRBV19 and J is TRBJ2-3, with 9 bases fitting TRBD2. Germline V gives CDR1 LNHDA, CDR2 SQIVND (reference sequence). Losses at the gene ends were 6 bases for V and 0 bases for J; bases not matched to a gene: 4. The CDR3 spans 15 residues. The DNA of the CDR3 is TGTGCCAGTAGCACTAGCGGGCCCAGCACAGATACGCAGTATTTT. Translated: CASSTSGPSTDTQYF.

The chain links TRBV10-3 to TRBJ2-7; 10 nucleotides agree with TRBD2. Per germline, CDR1 ENHRY and CDR2 SYGVKD. CDR3 length: 14 amino acids. The trim removed 4 bases at V and 2 bases at J, leaving 2 bases unmatched. CDR3 residues: CAISGTSGAYEQYF. For the CDR3, the DNA is TGTGCCATCAGTGGAACTAGCGGGGCCTACGAGCAGTACTTC.

The chain uses TRBV11-3 and TRBJ2-3; no clear D gene. This CDR3 comprises 12 residues. CDR1 and CDR2 from the germline V gene are SGHNT and YENEEA. V dropped 6 bases and J dropped 7 bases, with 11 bases sitting between them. CDR3 nucleotide sequence: TGTGCCAGCAGGGGCTGGGCAAATACGCAGTATTTT. This gives the protein CASRGWANTQYF.

The CDR3 region has the DNA TGCGCCAGCTCTCCAGGGCTTACAGAGACCCAGTACTTC. It encodes CASSPGLTETQYF. The J gene is TRBJ2-5, the V gene TRBV5-1; possibly TRBD1 for D (5 bases). V shed 7 bases and J shed 4 bases, with 14 bases lying between them. Germline-derived CDR1 and CDR2 are SGHRS and YFSETQ. The CDR3 extends over 13 amino acids.

V gene TRBV10-1 combines with J gene TRBJ2-4; D might be TRBD1 (5 bases). The CDR3 has 16 amino acids. Germline V gene lookup returns CDR1 WNHNN and CDR2 SYGVQD (reference sequence). Trimming shortened V by 7 bases and J by 3 bases, and 19 bases separated the two germline ends. CDR3 sequence reads: CASTLPGCRGKNIQYF. CDR3 in DNA: TGCGCCAGCACTTTACCAGGGTGTCGAGGCAAAAACATTCAGTACTTC.

This chain joins TRBV19 and TRBJ1-1; no clear D. V was cut by 9 bases and J by 3 bases, with 14 bases left in between. In germline, CDR1 is LNHDA, CDR2 SQIVND (reference sequence). CDR3 length: 13 residues. The CDR3 DNA sequence: TGTGCCAGCGCATGGAGGGTGGACACTGAAGCTTTCTTT. Its protein is CASAWRVDTEAFF.

The chain recombines TRBV7-8 with TRBJ1-2, with D unresolved. CDR1 is SGHVS and CDR2 is FQNEAQ in the germline V gene. This CDR3 is 19 amino acids long. The V and J ends lost 3 bases and 1 base respectively, with 24 bases between them. Written as DNA, the CDR3 is TGTGCCAGCAGCTTCCGTACCCCGAGAGCTATCCAAATTAACTATGGCTACACCTTC. This sequence encodes CASSFRTPRAIQINYGYTF.

The rearrangement links TRBV7-9 to TRBJ2-3; D unresolved. Germline V gene lookup returns CDR1 SEHNR and CDR2 FQNEAQ (reference sequence). The CDR3 is 14 amino acids. V shed 8 bases and J shed 3 bases, with 15 bases lying between them. CDR3 DNA: TGTGCCAGCTATCCCCCTTTGGCTACAGATACGCAGTATTTT. Translating gives CASYPPLATDTQYF.

This clone was seen once. The J gene is TRBJ2-3, the V gene TRBV4-1; 11 bases are a match to TRBD2. J was trimmed by 7 bases and V by 4 bases; bases with no gene match: 7. Germline V gene data show CDR1 as MGHRA and CDR2 as YSYEKL. The CDR3 contains 15 residues. CDR3 residues: CASSLIAGGPNTQYF. The CDR3 DNA reads as TGCGCCAGCAGCCTAATAGCGGGAGGGCCGAATACGCAGTATTTT.

The chain couples TRBV9 to TRBJ2-1, with 9 nucleotides matching TRBD2. The germline V gene has CDR1 SGDLS and CDR2 YYNGEE. CDR3 size: 14 residues. V dropped 4 bases and J dropped 6; count of bases not matched to a gene: 5. DNA for the CDR3: TGTGCCAGCAGCTTCTCTAGCGGGATCAATGAGCAGTTCTTC. Translating gives CASSFSSGINEQFF.

The chain joins TRBV30 to TRBJ1-2; the D gene is possibly TRBD1 (5 bases). Trimming left V 4 bases short and J 6 bases short, with 15 bases between. The CDR3 totals 13 residues. Looked up from germline, CDR1 is GTSNPN and CDR2 is SVGIG (reference sequence). CDR3 DNA: TGTGCCTGGAACTCTGGGACTATGGATGGCTACACCTTC. This translates into CAWNSGTMDGYTF.

This chain uses TRBV5-4 with TRBJ1-1; D is unresolved. V was cut by 7 bases and J by 3 bases, with 13 bases left in between. Germline assignment: CDR1 SGHNT and CDR2 YYREEE (reference sequence). The CDR3 has 13 amino acids. CDR3 DNA sequence: TGTGCCAGCGCCTTAAGAGGGTACACTGAAGCTTTCTTT. This encodes CASALRGYTEAFF.

CDR3 coding DNA: TGTGCCAGCAGCTTAGCGGGAGGAGGTAGGGAGACCCAGTACTTC. It specifies CASSLAGGGRETQYF. The V gene is TRBV7-9, the J gene TRBJ2-5, with TRBD2 as a possible D gene (6 bases). CDR3 length: 15 amino acids. The V and J ends lost 0 bases and 5 bases respectively, with 13 bases between them. Germline V gene lookup returns CDR1 SEHNR and CDR2 FQNEAQ (reference sequence).

The chain recombines TRBV6-5 with TRBJ1-4, with 10 bases lining up with TRBD1. V lost 5 bases, J lost 11 bases, and 5 bases stayed unmatched. This CDR3 region has 13 residues. Germline CDR1 is MNHEY and CDR2 is SVGAGI. The chain's CDR3 is CASSAPGQGKLFF. DNA for the CDR3: TGTGCCAGCAGTGCTCCGGGACAGGGGAAACTGTTTTTT.

This sequence joins TRBV15 and TRBJ2-1, with 7 bases that match TRBD2. J lost 7 bases, V lost 11 bases, and 8 bases had no gene match. Germline V gene lookup returns CDR1 LNHNV and CDR2 YYDKDF (reference sequence). The length of the CDR3 is 12 residues. The CDR3, as DNA: TGTGCCGTCCAGCGGGGAATTAATGAGCAGTTCTTC. The encoded protein is CAVQRGINEQFF.

This rearrangement joins TRBV4-1 to TRBJ2-7; 12 bases are a match to TRBD1. The junction had 10 bases not matched to a gene; V was cut back by 4 bases and J by 6 bases. CDR1 and CDR2 (germline): MGHRA, YSYEKL. The CDR3 has 16 residues. In nucleotides, the CDR3 is TGCGCCAGCAGCCGCTCCGGGACAGGGGGCGCGTTCGAGCAGTACTTC. This encodes CASSRSGTGGAFEQYF.

This rearrangement joins TRBV7-9 to TRBJ1-5; 10 bases map to TRBD1. Germline V CDR1 and CDR2: SEHNR, FQNEAQ (reference sequence). The CDR3 extends over 14 amino acids. V lost 5 bases to trimming and J lost 6 bases; unmatched junction nucleotides: 4. CDR3 protein: CASSATGGFQPQHF. CDR3 DNA: TGTGCCAGCAGCGCGACAGGGGGCTTTCAGCCCCAGCATTTT.

The chain is built from TRBV5-1 and TRBJ1-1; D not certain. The CDR3 contains 15 residues. Trimming removed 4 bases at V and 0 bases at J, with 13 bases between. Germline CDR1 and CDR2: SGHRS and YFSETQ. CDR3 sequence: CASSTTAALNTEAFF. The CDR3 coding sequence is TGCGCCAGCAGCACAACAGCAGCCTTGAACACTGAAGCTTTCTTT.

The chain combines TRBV7-9 with TRBJ2-7, with 7 bases that match TRBD1. Germline trimming cut 3 bases from V and 3 bases from J; bases unmatched to any gene: 8. In germline, CDR1 is SEHNR, CDR2 FQNEAQ (reference sequence). This CDR3 contains 15 residues. The CDR3 loop reads CASSFPDRANYEQYF. CDR3 DNA sequence: TGTGCCAGCAGCTTCCCTGACAGGGCCAACTACGAGCAGTACTTC. The full variable domain, with the rest looked up from reference TRBV7-9 and TRBJ2-7, is DTGVSQNPRHKITKRGQNVTFRCDPISEHNRLYWYRQTLGQGPEFLTYFQNEAQLEKSRLLSDRFSAERPKGSFSTLEIQRTEQGDSAMYLCASSFPDRANYEQYFGPGTRLTVT.

V is TRBV18 and J is TRBJ1-1; tentatively, D is TRBD1 (6 bases). Trimming left V 3 bases short and J 6 bases short, with 23 bases between. Germline lookup yields CDR1 KGHSH and CDR2 LQKENI. The CDR3 loop spans 17 amino acids. The CDR3 bases are TGTGCCAGCTCACCCGATTTGGACAGTCCCCTAACATCTGAAGCTTTCTTT. Protein product: CASSPDLDSPLTSEAFF.

V is TRBV18 and J is TRBJ2-7; D uncertain. This CDR3 has 13 residues. Trimming left V 1 base short and J 6 bases short, with 10 bases between. Germline V gives CDR1 KGHSH, CDR2 LQKENI. CDR3 loop: CASSPQVTGEQYF. CDR3 DNA: TGTGCCAGCTCACCACAGGTGACTGGCGAGCAGTACTTC.

V gene TRBV2 combines with J gene TRBJ2-7; 7 positions agree with TRBD2. From germline, CDR1 is SNHLY and CDR2 FYNNEI. The CDR3 consists of 15 residues. V was pared by 2 bases and J by 3 bases, with 7 bases of the junction left unmatched. In DNA, the CDR3 is TGTGCCAGCAGTGAACGAGCGGGACGAGTCTACGAGCAGTACTTC. The encoded protein is CASSERAGRVYEQYF.

The chain employs TRBV12-5 and TRBJ2-5, with TRBD1 matching 9 bases. CDR1 and CDR2 (germline): LGHNT, FRNRAP. The CDR3 extends over 14 amino acids. V gave up 9 bases and J gave up 3 bases; unmatched junction bases: 8. CDR3 DNA sequence: TGTGCTAGCGCCTCGTGGGACAGGGAAGAGACCCAGTACTTC. Translating it yields CASASWDREETQYF.

This sequence joins TRBV11-3 and TRBJ2-1, with TRBD2 matching 16 bases. With V trimmed by 7 bases and J by 10 bases, 10 bases remained unmatched. Germline V gene data show CDR1 as SGHNT and CDR2 as YENEEA. CDR3 length: 16 amino acids. The DNA for the CDR3 is TGTGCCAGCAATCCGGGGGGGACTAGCGGGAGGGCCGAGCAGTTCTTC. Its translation: CASNPGGTSGRAEQFF.

The chain has TRBV28 and TRBJ2-3; D unresolved. Trimming pared 3 bases from V and 7 bases from J, leaving 11 bases between. Germline V CDR1 and CDR2: MDHEN, SYDVKM. This CDR3 has 13 residues. As DNA, the CDR3 is TGTGCCAGCAGTTTGGCAGGTTGGCATACGCAGTATTTT. Its protein is CASSLAGWHTQYF. Filled out from reference TRBV28 and TRBJ2-3, the complete variable domain reads DVKVTQSSRYLVKRTGEKVFLECVQDMDHENMFWYRQDPGLGLRLIYFSYDVKMKEKGDIPEGYSVSREKKERFSLILESASTNQTSMYLCASSLAGWHTQYFGPGTRLTVL.

J is TRBJ1-3 and V is TRBV27; D gene ambiguous. V lost 6 bases, J lost 0 bases, and 18 bases lay in between. Germline-derived CDR1 and CDR2 are MNHEY and SMNVEV (reference sequence). The CDR3 covers 17 residues. The DNA for the CDR3 is TGTGCCAGCAGCCCGAGATGGGGAGGCTACTCTGGAAACACCATATATTTT. Encoded protein: CASSPRWGGYSGNTIYF.

This clone has only one observation. The V call is TRBV27, the J call TRBJ2-1; TRBD2 matches 7 bases. CDR3 size: 15 residues. Trimming cost V 4 bases and J 7 bases; bases outside gene matches: 10. Germline CDR1 is MNHEY and CDR2 is SMNVEV (reference sequence). CDR3 DNA sequence: TGTGCCAGCAGTTACCTACCTAGCGGCTATAATGAGCAGTTCTTC. It is translated as CASSYLPSGYNEQFF.

V and J are TRBV28 and TRBJ1-3; D uncertain. Trimming removed 4 bases from V and 3 bases from J, with 13 bases in between. The CDR3 length is 15 residues. Per the germline V gene, CDR1 is MDHEN and CDR2 is SYDVKM. CDR3 in amino acids: CASSSVVSVGNTIYF. The CDR3 bases are TGTGCCAGCAGTTCTGTCGTATCGGTTGGAAACACCATATATTTT.

This clone came up once. This chain's CDR3 is CAISEPLTSGDYEQYF. Here the CDR3 DNA reads TGTGCCATCAGTGAGCCTTTGACTAGCGGGGATTACGAGCAGTACTTC. The chain carries TRBV10-3 and TRBJ2-7; 11 nucleotides line up with TRBD2. The CDR3 contains 16 residues. Germline V gene data show CDR1 as ENHRY and CDR2 as SYGVKD. V trimming: 2 bases; J trimming: 4 bases; junction bases outside the gene matches: 7.

The CDR3 DNA reads TGTGCCAGCAGCCAAACATTAATGAACACTGAAGCTTTCTTT. This gives the protein CASSQTLMNTEAFF. This chain uses TRBV5-8 with TRBJ1-1, with D uncertain. CDR1 is SGHTS, CDR2 YDEGEE, per germline. Deletions cut 4 bases from V and 0 bases from J, with 10 bases between. This CDR3 region has 14 residues.

This chain joins TRBV10-2 and TRBJ2-2; 8 bases match TRBD1. The germline CDR1 and CDR2 sequences are WSHSY and SAAADI. The V gene end was trimmed by 5 bases and the J gene end by 5 bases; junction bases not matched to a gene: 1. The CDR3 runs to 13 residues. The CDR3 loop reads CASSWTGTGELFF. The CDR3 DNA is TGCGCCAGCAGTTGGACAGGGACCGGGGAGCTGTTTTTT.

CDR3 bases: TGTGCCAGCAGCCCTAGCGGGGGGGGTAATGAGCAGTTCTTC. Its protein is CASSPSGGGNEQFF. The chain couples TRBV28 to TRBJ2-1; TRBD2 matches 12 bases. After removal of 6 bases from V and 7 bases from J, the junction contained 4 bases not matched to a gene. The CDR3 is 14 residues long. Germline CDR1 is MDHEN and CDR2 is SYDVKM.